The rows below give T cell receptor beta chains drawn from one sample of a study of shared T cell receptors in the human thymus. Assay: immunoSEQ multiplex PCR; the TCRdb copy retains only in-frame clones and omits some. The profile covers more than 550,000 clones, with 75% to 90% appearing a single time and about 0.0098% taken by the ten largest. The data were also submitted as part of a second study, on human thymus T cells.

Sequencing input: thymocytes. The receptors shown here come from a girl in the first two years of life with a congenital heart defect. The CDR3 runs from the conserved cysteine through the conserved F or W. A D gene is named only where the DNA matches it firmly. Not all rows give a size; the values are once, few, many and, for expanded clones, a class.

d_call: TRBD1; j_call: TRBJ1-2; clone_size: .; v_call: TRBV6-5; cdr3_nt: TGTGCCAGCAGTTACCTGACAGGGAACGGCTACACCTTC; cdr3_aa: CASSYLTGNGYTF
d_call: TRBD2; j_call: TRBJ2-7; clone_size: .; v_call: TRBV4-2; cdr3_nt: TGTGCCAGCAGCCAAGTCGGACTAGCGGGGGCCTCCTACGAGCAGTACTTC; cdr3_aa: CASSQVGLAGASYEQYF
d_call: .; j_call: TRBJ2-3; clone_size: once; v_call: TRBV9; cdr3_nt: TGTGCCAGCAGCGTAGCTGTTGTGTGGGCAGGCACAGATACGCAGTATTTT; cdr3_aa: CASSVAVVWAGTDTQYF
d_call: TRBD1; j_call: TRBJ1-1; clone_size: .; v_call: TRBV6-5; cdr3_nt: TGTGCCAGCTGTTCCAAGGACAGGGTGAACACTGAAGCTTTCTTT; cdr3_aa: CASCSKDRVNTEAFF
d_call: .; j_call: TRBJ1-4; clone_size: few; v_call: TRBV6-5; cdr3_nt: TGTGCCAGCAGTTCCGGGAGGCGGAGGTCATCAAAACTGTTTTTT; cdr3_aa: CASSSGRRRSSKLFF
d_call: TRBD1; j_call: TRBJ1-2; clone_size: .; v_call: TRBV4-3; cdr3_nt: TGCGCCAGCAGCCAAGGGGACAGGGGCGGCTATGGCTACACCTTC; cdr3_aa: CASSQGDRGGYGYTF
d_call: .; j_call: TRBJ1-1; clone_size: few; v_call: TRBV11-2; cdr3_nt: TGTGCCAGCAGCTCAAGAGACAAGAACACTGAAGCTTTCTTT; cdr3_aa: CASSSRDKNTEAFF
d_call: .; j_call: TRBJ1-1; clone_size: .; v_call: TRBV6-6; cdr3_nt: TGTGCCAGCAGACCCACAGGATCCGAGAACACTGAAGCTTTCTTT; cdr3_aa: CASRPTGSENTEAFF
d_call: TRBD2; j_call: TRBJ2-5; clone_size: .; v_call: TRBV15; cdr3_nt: TGTGCCACCAGCAGAGTCCCTAGCGGGGGGGCCCAAGAGACCCAGTACTTC; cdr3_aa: CATSRVPSGGAQETQYF
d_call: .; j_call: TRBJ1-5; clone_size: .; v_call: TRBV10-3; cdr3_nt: TGTGCCATCAGTGAGTCGCAGGGGCGTCCGATGCCCAATAGCAATCAGCCCCAGCATTTT; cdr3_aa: CAISESQGRPMPNSNQPQHF
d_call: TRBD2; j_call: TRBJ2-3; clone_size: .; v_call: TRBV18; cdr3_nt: TGTGCCAGCTCACCACGGACTGCCCTCCGCGGGGGAGATACGCAGTATTTT; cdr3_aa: CASSPRTALRGGDTQYF
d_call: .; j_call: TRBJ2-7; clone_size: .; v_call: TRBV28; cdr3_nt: TGTGCCAGCAGTTTAGGCGGCACCTCCCTCCACGAGCAGTACTTC; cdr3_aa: CASSLGGTSLHEQYF
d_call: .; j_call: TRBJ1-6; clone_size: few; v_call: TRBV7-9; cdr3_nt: TGTGCCAGCAGCTTAGTCCTGGGGCCCAATTCACCCCTCCACTTT; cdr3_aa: CASSLVLGPNSPLHF
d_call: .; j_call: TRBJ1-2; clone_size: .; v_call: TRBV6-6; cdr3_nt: TGTGCCAGCAGTTTTTACAGGGCCGGTGGCTACACCTTC; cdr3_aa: CASSFYRAGGYTF
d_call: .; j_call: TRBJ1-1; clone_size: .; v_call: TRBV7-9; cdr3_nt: TGTGCCAGCAGCGAGGGTGTGGGTGAAGCTTTCTTT; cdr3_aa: CASSEGVGEAFF
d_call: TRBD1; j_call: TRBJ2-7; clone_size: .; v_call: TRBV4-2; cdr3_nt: TGTGCCAGCAGCCAAGGGGGACAGACCTACGAGCAGTACTTC; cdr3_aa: CASSQGGQTYEQYF
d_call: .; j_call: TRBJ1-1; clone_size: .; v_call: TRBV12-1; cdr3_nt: TGTGCCAGCAGCTTTGTATCCCTTCCCGGGGAAGCTTTCTTT; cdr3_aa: CASSFVSLPGEAFF
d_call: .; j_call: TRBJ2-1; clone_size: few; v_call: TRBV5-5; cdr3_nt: TGTGCCAGCAGCCGCCCGGACAGTTCTCGCGGGGGCAATGAGCAGTTCTTC; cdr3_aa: CASSRPDSSRGGNEQFF
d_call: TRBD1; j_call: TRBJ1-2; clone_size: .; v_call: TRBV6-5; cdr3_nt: TGTGCCAGCAGAGACACAGGGACAGTGAACTATGGCTACACCTTC; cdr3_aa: CASRDTGTVNYGYTF
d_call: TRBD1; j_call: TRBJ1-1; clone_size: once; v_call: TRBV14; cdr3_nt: TGTGCCAGCAGCCAAGATGGGACAGGGAGGCGGAACACTGAAGCTTTCTTT; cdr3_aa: CASSQDGTGRRNTEAFF
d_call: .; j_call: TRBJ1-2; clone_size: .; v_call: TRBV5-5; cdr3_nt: TGTGCCAGCAGCTTGTTATATGGCTACACCTTC; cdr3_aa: CASSLLYGYTF
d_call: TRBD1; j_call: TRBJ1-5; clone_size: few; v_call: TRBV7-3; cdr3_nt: TGTGCCAGCAGCACAAGGATGGACAGGGCAGGTCAGCCCCAGCATTTT; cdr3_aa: CASSTRMDRAGQPQHF
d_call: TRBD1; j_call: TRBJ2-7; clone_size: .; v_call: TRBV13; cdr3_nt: TGTGCCAGCAGTCATGGACAGGGGAAACGAGAGCAGTACTTC; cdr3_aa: CASSHGQGKREQYF
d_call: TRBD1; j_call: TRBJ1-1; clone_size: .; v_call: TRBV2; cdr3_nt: TGTGCCAGTCACATCGGGGACAGCCTCGGGGGCACTAAAGCTTTCTTT; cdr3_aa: CASHIGDSLGGTKAFF
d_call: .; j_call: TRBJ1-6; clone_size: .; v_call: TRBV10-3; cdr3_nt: TGTGCCATCACGGAGGGGCGGGACGCTTCACCCCTCCACTTT; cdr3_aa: CAITEGRDASPLHF
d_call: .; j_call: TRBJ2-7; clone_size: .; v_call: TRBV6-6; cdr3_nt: TGTGCCAGCAGCTCCCGAGGCCCTGGGGAGCAGTACTTC; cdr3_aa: CASSSRGPGEQYF
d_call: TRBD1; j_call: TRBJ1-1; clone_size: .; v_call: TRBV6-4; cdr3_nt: TGTGCCAGCAGTGACTCGAGTCAGGGGGCGGCGAACACTGAAGCTTTCTTT; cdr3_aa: CASSDSSQGAANTEAFF
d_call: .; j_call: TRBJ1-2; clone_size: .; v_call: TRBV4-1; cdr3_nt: TGCGCCAGCAGCCGGCAGGGAAACTATGGCTACACCTTC; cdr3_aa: CASSRQGNYGYTF